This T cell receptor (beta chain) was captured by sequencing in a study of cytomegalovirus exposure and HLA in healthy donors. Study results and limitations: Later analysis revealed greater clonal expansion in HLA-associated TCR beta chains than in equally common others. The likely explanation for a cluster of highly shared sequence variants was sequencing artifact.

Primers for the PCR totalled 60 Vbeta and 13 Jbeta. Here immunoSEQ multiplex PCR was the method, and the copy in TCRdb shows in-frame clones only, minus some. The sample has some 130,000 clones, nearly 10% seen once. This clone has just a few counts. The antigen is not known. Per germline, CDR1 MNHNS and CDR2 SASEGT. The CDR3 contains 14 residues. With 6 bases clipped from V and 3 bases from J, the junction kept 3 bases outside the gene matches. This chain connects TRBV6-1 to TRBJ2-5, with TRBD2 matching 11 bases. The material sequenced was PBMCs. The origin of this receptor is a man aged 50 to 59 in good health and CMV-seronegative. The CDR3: CASRAGLAEETQYF. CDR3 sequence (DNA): TGTGCCAGCAGGGCGGGACTAGCGGAAGAGACCCAGTACTTC.